This T cell receptor beta chain was found in a study of shared clonotypes between healthy human individuals. Findings and limits, study-wide: In contrast to clonotypes shared by all four donors, non-shared clonotypes had lower generation probabilities.

Every donor, a Caucasian adult, lived in Nashville, Tennessee. Samples underwent the assay at deep level. Libraries were prepared by immunoSEQ multiplex PCR; TCRdb keeps only in-frame clonotypes and omits some of them. The sample lists around 330,000 clones; around two thirds were seen once. Comment on this clone: Antigen specificity is unknown.

From germline, CDR1 is SGHRS and CDR2 YFSETQ. The germline V and J ends were trimmed by 6 bases and 1 base, with 13 bases remaining between them. The length of the CDR3 is 14 residues. This TCR was sampled from a man aged 25-45 years in good health. The rearrangement links TRBV5-1 to TRBJ2-5; no clear D gene. Sequenced sample: memory CD4+ T cells sorted from blood. Documented subset: CD45RA-negative fraction. The chain's CDR3 is CASTIKGPQETQYF. The CDR3 nucleotides read TGCGCCAGCACCATCAAAGGGCCCCAAGAGACCCAGTACTTC.